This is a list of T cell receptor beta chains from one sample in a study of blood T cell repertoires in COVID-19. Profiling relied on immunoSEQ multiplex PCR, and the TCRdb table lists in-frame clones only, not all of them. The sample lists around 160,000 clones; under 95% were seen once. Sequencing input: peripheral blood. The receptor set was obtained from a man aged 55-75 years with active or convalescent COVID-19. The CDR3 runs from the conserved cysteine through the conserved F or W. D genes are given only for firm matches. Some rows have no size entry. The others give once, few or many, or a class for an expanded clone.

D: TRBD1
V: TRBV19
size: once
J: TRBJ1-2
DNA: TGTGCCAGTAGTATAAGCGAGACAGGGGGCTATGGCTACACCTTC
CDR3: CASSISETGGYGYTF

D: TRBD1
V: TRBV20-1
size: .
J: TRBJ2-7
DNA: TGCAGTGCCTCGGACAGGATCGCTCGGTACTTC
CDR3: CSASDRIARYF

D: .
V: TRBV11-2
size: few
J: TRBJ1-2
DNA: TGTGCCAGCAGCTTAATACAGTCCTATGGCTACACCTTC
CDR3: CASSLIQSYGYTF

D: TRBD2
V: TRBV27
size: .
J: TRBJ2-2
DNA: TGTGCCAGCGGGACTAGCGGGAGGTTCACCGGGGAGCTGTTTTTT
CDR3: CASGTSGRFTGELFF

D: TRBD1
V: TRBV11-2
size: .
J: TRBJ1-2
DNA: TGTGCCAGCAGCGTCACCAGGGCAGGGGGCGGCTACACCTTC
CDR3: CASSVTRAGGGYTF

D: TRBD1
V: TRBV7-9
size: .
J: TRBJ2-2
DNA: TGTGCCAGCAGCTTACGACAGGGCCCCAACACCGGGGAGCTGTTTTTT
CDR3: CASSLRQGPNTGELFF

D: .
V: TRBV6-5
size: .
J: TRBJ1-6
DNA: TGTGCCAGTTTGGACAGCTTTAATTCACCCCTCCACTTT
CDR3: CASLDSFNSPLHF

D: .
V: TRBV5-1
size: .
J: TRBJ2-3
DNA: TGCGCCAGCAGCTTGGAGGCAGGAAGGGGCCATGGAGATACGCAGTATTTT
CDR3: CASSLEAGRGHGDTQYF

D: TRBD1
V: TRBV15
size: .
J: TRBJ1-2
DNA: TGTGCCACCAGCAGAGATAATACCAGGGACAGGGGCGGCTACACCTTC
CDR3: CATSRDNTRDRGGYTF

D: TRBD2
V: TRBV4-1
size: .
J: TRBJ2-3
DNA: TGCGCCAGCAGCCTTAAACCGGGACTAGCGGGAGCAGATACGCAGTATTTT
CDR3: CASSLKPGLAGADTQYF

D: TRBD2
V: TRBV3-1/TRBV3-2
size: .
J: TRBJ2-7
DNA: TGTGCCAGCAGCCAAGCGGGGGGGCCGTACGAGCAGTACTTC
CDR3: CASSQAGGPYEQYF

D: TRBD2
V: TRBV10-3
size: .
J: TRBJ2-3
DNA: TGTGCCATCAGTGAGGGCGGGAGTACAACAGATACGCAGTATTTT
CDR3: CAISEGGSTTDTQYF

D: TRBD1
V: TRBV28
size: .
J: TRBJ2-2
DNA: TGTGCCAGCAGTCGGACAGGGCCCGGGGAGCTGTTTTTT
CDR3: CASSRTGPGELFF

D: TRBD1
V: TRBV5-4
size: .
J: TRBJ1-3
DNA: TGTGCCAGCAGCGGCACAGGGGGTCTACCTGGAAACACCATATATTTT
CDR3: CASSGTGGLPGNTIYF

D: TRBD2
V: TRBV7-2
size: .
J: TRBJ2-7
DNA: TGTGCCAGCAGCGGCACTAGCGGGAGCTCCTACGAGCAGTACTTC
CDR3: CASSGTSGSSYEQYF

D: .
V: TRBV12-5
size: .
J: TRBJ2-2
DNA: TGTGCTAGTGGTTTGCTCGGGGAGCTGTTTTTT
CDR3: CASGLLGELFF

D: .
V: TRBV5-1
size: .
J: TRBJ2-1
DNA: TGCGCCAGCAGCTTGGCCGGGTGGGTGAGTCAAAATGAGCAGTTCTTC
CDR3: CASSLAGWVSQNEQFF

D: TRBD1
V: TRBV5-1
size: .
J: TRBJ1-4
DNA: TGCGCCAGCAGCGCAGGGGGCGCGGTGGAAAAACTGTTTTTT
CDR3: CASSAGGAVEKLFF

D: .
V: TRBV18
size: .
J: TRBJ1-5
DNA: TGTGCCAGCTCAACGGGGGATGGTCAGCCCCAGCATTTT
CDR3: CASSTGDGQPQHF

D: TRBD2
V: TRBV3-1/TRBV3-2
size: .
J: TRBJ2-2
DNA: TGTGCCAGCAGCCAAGCAGCGGGGGCAAACACCGGGGAGCTGTTTTTT
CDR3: CASSQAAGANTGELFF

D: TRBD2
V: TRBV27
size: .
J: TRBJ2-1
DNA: TGTGCCAGCAGCCGGACTAGCGGGAGTTCCTACAATGAGCAGTTCTTC
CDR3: CASSRTSGSSYNEQFF

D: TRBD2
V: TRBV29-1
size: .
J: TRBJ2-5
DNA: TGCAGCGCCCGGGGGGGGGCAACGACCCAGTACTTC
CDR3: CSARGGATTQYF

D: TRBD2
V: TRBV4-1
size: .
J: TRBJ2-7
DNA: TGCGCCAGCAGCCAAGCCATAGCGGGAGGGATCCCCGAGCAGTACTTC
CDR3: CASSQAIAGGIPEQYF

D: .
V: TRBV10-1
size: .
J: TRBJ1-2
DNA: TGCGCCAGCAGTGCGGCGGATCATAACTATGGCTACACCTTC
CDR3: CASSAADHNYGYTF

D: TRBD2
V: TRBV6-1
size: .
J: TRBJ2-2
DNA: TGTGCCAGCAGTAAAGCCGGACTAGCGGGGGGGCAGAACACCGGGGAGCTGTTTTTT
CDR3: CASSKAGLAGGQNTGELFF

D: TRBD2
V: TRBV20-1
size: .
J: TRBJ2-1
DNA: TGCAGTGCTAGTCCTAGCGGGAGGGCCTTTGGGAATGAGCAGTTCTTC
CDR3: CSASPSGRAFGNEQFF

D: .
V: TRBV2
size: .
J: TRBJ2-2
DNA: TGTGCCAGCAGGAGACTAGACACCGGGGAGCTGTTTTTT
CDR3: CASRRLDTGELFF

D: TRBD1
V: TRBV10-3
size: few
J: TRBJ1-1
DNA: TGTGCCATCAGTCCACAGGGGAAAGCTTTCTTT
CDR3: CAISPQGKAFF

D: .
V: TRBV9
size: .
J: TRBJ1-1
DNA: TGTGCCAGCAGCGCCGGGACTTCAACTGAAGCTTTCTTT
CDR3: CASSAGTSTEAFF

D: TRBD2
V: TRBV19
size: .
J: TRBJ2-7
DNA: TGTGCCAGTAGCGACCTAGCGGGGGGGAGATACGAGCAGTACTTC
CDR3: CASSDLAGGRYEQYF

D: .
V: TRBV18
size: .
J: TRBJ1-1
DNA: TGTGCCAGCTCACCACCTTCGCGGTTTACTGAAGCTTTCTTT
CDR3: CASSPPSRFTEAFF

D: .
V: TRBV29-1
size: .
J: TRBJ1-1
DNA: TGCAGCGTTGAAGAACGAGTTTGGAACACTGAAGCTTTCTTT
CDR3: CSVEERVWNTEAFF

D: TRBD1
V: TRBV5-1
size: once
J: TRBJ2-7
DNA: TGCGCCAGCAGCTCACAGGGGGCTAGAAACTACGAGCAGTACTTC
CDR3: CASSSQGARNYEQYF

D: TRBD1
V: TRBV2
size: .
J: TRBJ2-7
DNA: TGTGCCAGCATCGGACAGGACTACGAGCAGTACTTC
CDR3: CASIGQDYEQYF

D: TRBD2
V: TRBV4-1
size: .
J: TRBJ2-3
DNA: TGCGCCAGCAGCCAAGGCGGGGCTAGCGGGGGGAGCACAGATACGCAGTATTTT
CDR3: CASSQGGASGGSTDTQYF

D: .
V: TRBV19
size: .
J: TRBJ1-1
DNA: TGTGCCAGTAGTACCGACAGGACTCGAGGGACTGAAGCTTTCTTT
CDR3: CASSTDRTRGTEAFF

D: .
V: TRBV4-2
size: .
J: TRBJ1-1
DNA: TGTGCCAGCAGCCCGGGACATTCTATGGGGTACACTGAAGCTTTCTTT
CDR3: CASSPGHSMGYTEAFF

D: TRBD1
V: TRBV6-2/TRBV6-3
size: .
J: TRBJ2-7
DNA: TGTGCCAGCAGTTCCTTACGACAGGGCACCTACGAGCAGTACTTC
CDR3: CASSSLRQGTYEQYF

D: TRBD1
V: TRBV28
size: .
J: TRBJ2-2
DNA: TGTGCCAGCAGTTTATATGGGACAGGGGACACCGGGGAGCTGTTTTTT
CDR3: CASSLYGTGDTGELFF

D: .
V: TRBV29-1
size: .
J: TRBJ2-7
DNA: TGCAGCGTTGACGGGGATACCTACGAGCAGTACTTC
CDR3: CSVDGDTYEQYF